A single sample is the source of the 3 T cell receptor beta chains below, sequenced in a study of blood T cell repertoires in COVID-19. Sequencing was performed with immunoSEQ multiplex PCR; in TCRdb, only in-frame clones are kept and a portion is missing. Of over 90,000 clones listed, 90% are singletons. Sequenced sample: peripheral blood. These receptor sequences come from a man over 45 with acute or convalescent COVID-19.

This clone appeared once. CDR3 sequence reads: CASSLKGTDTQYF. In nucleotides, the CDR3 is TGTGCCAGCAGCTTGAAGGGGACAGATACGCAGTATTTT. The gene calls are TRBV5-4 and TRBJ2-3; possibly TRBD1 for D (5 bases). In germline, CDR1 is SGHNT, CDR2 YYREEE (reference sequence). The length of the CDR3 is 13 residues. Trimming left V 1 base short and J 3 bases short, with 6 bases between.

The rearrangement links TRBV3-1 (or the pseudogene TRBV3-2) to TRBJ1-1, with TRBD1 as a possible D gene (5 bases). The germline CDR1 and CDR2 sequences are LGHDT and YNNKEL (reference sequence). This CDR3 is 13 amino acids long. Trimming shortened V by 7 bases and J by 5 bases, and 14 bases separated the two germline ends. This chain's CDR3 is CASMRGGGTEAFF. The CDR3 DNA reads TGTGCCAGCATGAGGGGAGGTGGAACTGAAGCTTTCTTT.

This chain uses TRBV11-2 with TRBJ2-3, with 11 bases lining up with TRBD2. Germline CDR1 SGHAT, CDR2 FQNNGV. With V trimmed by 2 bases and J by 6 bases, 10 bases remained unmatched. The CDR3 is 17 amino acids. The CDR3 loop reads CASSLRTSGFPMDTQYF. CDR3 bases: TGTGCCAGCAGCTTAAGGACTAGCGGGTTCCCCATGGATACGCAGTATTTT.